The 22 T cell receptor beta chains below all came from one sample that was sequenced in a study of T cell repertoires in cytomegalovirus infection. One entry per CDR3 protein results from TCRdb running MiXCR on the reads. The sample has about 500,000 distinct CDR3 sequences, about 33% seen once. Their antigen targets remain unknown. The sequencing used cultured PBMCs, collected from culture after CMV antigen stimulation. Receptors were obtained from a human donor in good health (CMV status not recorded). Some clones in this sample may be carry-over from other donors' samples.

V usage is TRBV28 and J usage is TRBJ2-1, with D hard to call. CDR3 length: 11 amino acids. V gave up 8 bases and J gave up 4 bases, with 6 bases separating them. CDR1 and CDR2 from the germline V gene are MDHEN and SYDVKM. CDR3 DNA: TGTGCCAGCGTAAGGTACAATGAGCAGTTCTTC. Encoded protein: CASVRYNEQFF.

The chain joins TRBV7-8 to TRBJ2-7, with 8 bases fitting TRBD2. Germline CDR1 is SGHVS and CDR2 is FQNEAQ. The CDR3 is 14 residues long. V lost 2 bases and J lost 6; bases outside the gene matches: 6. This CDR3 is CASSLTGGSGEQYV. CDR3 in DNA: TGTGCCAGCAGCTTAACGGGAGGGTCGGGCGAGCAGTACGTC.

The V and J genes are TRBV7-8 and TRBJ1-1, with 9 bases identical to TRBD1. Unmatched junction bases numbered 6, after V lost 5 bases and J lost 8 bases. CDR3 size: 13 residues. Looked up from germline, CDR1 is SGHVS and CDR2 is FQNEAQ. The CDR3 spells CASSQMDRGEAFF. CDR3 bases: TGTGCCAGCAGCCAGATGGACAGGGGAGAAGCTTTCTTT.

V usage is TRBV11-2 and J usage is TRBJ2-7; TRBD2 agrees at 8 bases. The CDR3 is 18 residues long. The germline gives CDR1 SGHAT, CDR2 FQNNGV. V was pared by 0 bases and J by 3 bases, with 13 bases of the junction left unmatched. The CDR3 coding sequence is TGTGCCAGCAGCTTAGATGAGTCGCTGCGGGAGGTCTACTACGAGCAGTACGTC. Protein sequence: CASSLDESLREVYYEQYV.

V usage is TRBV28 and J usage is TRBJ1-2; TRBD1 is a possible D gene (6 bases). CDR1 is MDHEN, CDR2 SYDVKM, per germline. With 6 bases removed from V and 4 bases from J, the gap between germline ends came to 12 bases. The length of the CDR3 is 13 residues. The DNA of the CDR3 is TGTGCCAGCAGCTGGGGGGGCCGCTATGGCTACACCTTC. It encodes CASSWGGRYGYTF.

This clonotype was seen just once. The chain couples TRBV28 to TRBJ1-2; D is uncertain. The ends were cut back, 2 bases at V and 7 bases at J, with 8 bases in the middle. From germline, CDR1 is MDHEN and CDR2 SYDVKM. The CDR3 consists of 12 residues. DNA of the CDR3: TGTGCCAGCAGTTTAGATCCTTTTGGCTACACCTTC. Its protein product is CASSLDPFGYTF.

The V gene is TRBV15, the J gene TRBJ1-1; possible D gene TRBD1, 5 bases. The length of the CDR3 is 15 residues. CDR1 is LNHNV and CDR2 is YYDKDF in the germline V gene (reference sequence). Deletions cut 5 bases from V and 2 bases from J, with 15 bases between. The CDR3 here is CATSLFRQGNTEAFF. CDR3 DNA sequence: TGTGCCACCAGCCTTTTTCGTCAGGGAAACACTGAAGCTTTCTTT.

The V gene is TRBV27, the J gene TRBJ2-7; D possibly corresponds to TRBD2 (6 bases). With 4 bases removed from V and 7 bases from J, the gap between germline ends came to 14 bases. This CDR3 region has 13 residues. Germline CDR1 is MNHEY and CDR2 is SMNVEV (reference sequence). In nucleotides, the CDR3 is TGTGCCAGCAGTTATAGCGGAGCACTAGAGCAGTACTTC. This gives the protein CASSYSGALEQYF.

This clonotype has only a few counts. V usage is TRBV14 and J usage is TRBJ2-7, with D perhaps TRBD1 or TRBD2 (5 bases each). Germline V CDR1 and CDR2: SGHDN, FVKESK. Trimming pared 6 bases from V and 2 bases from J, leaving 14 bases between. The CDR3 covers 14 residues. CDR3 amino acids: CASSPPGRTYEQYF. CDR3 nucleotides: TGTGCCAGCAGTCCTCCGGGACGGACCTACGAGCAGTACTTC.

Written as DNA, the CDR3 is TGTGCCAGCAGCTTAGATCTGGGGACAGTAAGCTCCAAAAACATTCAGTACTTC. Its protein product is CASSLDLGTVSSKNIQYF. The chain joins TRBV11-3 to TRBJ2-4; 7 bases match TRBD1. With V trimmed by 0 bases and J by 2 bases, 10 bases remained unmatched. The CDR3 is made up of 18 amino acids. Per germline, CDR1 SGHNT and CDR2 YENEEA.

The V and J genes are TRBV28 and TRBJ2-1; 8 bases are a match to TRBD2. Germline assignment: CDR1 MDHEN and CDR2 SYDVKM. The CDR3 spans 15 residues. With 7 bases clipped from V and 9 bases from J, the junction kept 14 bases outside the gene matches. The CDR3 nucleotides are TGTGCCAGCACCTCTCCTACGGGAGGGCCCGGTGAGCAGTTCTTC. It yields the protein CASTSPTGGPGEQFF.

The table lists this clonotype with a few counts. The CDR3, as DNA: TGTGCCAGCAGCTTCGGCGGGAGTACCCTCTACGAGCAGTACTTC. The encoded protein is CASSFGGSTLYEQYF. The J gene is TRBJ2-7, the V gene TRBV11-3; 7 nucleotides line up with TRBD2. V lost 3 bases to trimming and J lost 3 bases; unmatched junction nucleotides: 8. CDR3 length equals 15 residues. Germline CDR1 SGHNT, CDR2 YENEEA. Drawing the rest from reference TRBV11-3 and TRBJ2-7, the complete variable domain is EAGVVQSPRYKIIEKKQPVAFWCNPISGHNTLYWYLQNLGQGPELLIRYENEEAVDDSQLPKDRFSAERLKGVDSTLKIQPAELGDSAVYLCASSFGGSTLYEQYFGPGTRLTVT.

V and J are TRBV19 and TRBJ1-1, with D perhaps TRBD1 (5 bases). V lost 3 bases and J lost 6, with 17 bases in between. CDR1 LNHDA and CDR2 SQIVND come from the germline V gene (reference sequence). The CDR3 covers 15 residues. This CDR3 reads CASSMSGGFGAEAFF. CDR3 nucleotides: TGTGCCAGTAGTATGTCCGGGGGATTCGGCGCTGAAGCTTTCTTT.

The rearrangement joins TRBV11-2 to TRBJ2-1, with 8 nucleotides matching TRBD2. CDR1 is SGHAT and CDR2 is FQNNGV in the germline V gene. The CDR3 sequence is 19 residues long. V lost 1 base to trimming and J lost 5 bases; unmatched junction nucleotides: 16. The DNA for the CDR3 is TGTGCCAGCAGCTTAGCCCCCCGGCCGGTCGGGAGGGGCAACAATGAGCAGTTCTTC. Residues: CASSLAPRPVGRGNNEQFF.

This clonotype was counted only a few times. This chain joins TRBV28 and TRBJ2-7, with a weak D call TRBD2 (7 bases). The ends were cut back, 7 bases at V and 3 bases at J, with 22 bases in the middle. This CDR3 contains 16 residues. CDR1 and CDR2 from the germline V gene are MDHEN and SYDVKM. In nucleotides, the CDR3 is TGTGCCAGCACCGCGCGGGGGCTAGACGCTGACTACGAGCAGTACTTC. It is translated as CASTARGLDADYEQYF.

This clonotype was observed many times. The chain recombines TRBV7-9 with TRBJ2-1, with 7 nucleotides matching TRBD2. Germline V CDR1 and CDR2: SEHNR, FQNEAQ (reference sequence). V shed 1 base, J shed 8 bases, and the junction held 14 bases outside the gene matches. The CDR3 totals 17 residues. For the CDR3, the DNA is TGTGCCAGCAGCTTAGTGGGGCTGGTGGGAGGGCCTGATGAGCAGTTCTTC. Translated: CASSLVGLVGGPDEQFF.

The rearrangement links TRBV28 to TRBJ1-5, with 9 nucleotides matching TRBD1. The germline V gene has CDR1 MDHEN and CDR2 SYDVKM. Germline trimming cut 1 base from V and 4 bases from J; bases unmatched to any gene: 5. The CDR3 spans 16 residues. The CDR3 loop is CASSLLRDRENQPQHF. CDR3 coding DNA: TGTGCCAGCAGTTTATTACGGGACAGGGAGAATCAGCCCCAGCATTTT.

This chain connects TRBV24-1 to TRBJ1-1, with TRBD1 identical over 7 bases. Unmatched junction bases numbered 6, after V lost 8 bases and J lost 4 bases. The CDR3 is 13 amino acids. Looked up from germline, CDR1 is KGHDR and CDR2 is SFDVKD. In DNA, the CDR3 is TGTGCCACCACGAGGACAGGAACCACTGAAGCTTTCTTT. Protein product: CATTRTGTTEAFF.

CDR3: CASSPPAGAGNTIYF. The CDR3 coding sequence is TGTGCCAGCTCACCACCGGCAGGGGCTGGAAACACCATATATTTT. V is TRBV18 and J is TRBJ1-3; D is possibly TRBD1 (6 bases). CDR1 KGHSH and CDR2 LQKENI come from the germline V gene. Deletions cut 0 bases from V and 2 bases from J, with 8 bases between. This CDR3 is 15 amino acids long.

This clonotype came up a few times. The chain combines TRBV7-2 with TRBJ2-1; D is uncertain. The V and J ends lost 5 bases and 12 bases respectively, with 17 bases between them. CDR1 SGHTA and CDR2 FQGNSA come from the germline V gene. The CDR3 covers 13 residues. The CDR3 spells CASSQLRGNGQFF. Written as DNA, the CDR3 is TGTGCCAGCAGCCAACTAAGAGGAAACGGGCAGTTCTTC.

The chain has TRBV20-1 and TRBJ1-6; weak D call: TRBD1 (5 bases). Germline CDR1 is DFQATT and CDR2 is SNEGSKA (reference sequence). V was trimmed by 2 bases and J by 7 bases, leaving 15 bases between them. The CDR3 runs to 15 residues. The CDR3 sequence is CSARSMTALNSPLHF. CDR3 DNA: TGCAGTGCTAGATCTATGACAGCATTGAATTCACCCCTCCACTTT.

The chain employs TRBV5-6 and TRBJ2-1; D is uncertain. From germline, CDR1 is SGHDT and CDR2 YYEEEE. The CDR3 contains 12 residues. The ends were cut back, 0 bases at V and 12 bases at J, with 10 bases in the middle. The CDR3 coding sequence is TGTGCCAGCAGCTTGGGGCGAGAAGGGCAGTTCTTC. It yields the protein CASSLGREGQFF. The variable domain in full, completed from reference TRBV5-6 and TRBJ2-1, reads DAGVTQSPTHLIKTRGQQVTLRCSPKSGHDTVSWYQQALGQGPQFIFQYYEEEERQRGNFPDRFSGHQFPNYSSELNVNALLLGDSALYLCASSLGREGQFFGPGTRLTVL.